The source of this T cell receptor beta chain is a study of blood T cells in healthy people across ages. General study points: The fall in TCR beta diversity per million T cells was roughly linear with age.

PCR was performed a second time for about 7 to 11 cycles using a sample-barcoded 5' primer and a J-beta primer mix. TCRdb reanalysed the 5' RACE reads using MiXCR and keeps one entry per CDR3 protein. This table holds around 820,000 distinct CDR3 sequences, roughly 25% found once. Remarks on this clonotype: The antigen remains unidentified.

The V gene lost 2 bases and the J gene lost 5 bases, with 8 bases spanning the gap. Looked up from germline, CDR1 is SGHDT and CDR2 is YYEEEE. The CDR3 runs 12 residues. Approximately 9.7 milliliters was the volume of peripheral blood drawn from each donor. This sample also belongs to another study, concerning T cells of mothers and their children. In that study: Second-PCR primer M1S introduced sample barcodes and 2-4 random nucleotides. Related mother-child pairs shared slightly more overlap than unrelated pairs, but the difference was non-significant.

The receptor was derived from a boy younger than 18 in good health. The rearrangement links TRBV5-6 to TRBJ2-7; no definite D call. Input material: blood. DNA of the CDR3: TGTGCCAGCAGCTTACCCTACAACGAGCAGTACTTC. Amino acids: CASSLPYNEQYF.